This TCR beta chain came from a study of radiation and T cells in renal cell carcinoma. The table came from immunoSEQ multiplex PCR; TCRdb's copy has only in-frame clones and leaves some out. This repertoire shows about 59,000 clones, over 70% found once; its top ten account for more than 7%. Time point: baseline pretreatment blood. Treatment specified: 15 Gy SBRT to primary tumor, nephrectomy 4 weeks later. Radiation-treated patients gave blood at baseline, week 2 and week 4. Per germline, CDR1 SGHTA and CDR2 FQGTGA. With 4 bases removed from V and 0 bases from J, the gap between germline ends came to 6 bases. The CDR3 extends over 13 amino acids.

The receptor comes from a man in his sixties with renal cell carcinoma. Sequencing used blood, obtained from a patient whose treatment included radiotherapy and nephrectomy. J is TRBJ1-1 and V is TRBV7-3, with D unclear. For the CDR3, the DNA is TGTGCCAGCAGCTCTGAAATGAACACTGAAGCTTTCTTT. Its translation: CASSSEMNTEAFF.